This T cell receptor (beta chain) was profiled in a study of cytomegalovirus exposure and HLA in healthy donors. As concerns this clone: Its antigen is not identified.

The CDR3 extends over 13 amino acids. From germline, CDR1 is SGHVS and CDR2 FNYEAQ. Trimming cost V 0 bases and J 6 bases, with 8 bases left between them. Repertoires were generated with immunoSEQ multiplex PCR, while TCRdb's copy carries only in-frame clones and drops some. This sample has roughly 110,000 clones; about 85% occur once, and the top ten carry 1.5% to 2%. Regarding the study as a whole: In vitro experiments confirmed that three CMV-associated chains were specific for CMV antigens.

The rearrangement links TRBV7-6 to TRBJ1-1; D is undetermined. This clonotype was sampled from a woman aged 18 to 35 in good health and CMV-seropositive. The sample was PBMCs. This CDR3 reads CASSLALRSEAFF. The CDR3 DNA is TGTGCCAGCAGCTTAGCGTTACGGTCTGAAGCTTTCTTT.